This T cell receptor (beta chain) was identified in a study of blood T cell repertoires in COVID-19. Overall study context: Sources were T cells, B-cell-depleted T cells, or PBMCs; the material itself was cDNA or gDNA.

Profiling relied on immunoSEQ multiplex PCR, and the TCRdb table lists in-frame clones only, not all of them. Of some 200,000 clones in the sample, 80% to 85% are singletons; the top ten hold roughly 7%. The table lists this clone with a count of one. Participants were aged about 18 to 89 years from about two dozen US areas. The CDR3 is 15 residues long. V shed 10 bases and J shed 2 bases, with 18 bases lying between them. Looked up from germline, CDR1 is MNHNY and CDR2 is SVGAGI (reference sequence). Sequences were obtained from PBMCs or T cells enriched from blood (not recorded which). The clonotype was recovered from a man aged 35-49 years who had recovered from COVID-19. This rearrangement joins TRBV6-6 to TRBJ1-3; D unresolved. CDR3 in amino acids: CATRIRKDTGNTIYF. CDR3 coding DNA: TGTGCCACCAGGATCAGGAAAGATACTGGAAACACCATATATTTT.